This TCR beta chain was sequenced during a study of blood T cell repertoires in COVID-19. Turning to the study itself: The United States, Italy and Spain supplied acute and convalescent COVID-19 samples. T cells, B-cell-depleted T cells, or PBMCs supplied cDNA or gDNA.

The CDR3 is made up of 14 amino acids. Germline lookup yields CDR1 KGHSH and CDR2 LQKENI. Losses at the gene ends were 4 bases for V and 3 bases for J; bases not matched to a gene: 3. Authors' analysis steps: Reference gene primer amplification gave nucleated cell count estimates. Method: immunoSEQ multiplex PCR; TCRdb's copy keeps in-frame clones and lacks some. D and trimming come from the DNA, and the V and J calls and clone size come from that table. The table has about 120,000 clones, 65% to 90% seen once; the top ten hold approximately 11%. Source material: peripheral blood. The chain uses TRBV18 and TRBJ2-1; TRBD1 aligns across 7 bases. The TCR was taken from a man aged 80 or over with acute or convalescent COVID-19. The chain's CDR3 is CASSRDSVYNEQFF. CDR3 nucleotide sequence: TGTGCCAGCTCACGGGACAGCGTCTACAATGAGCAGTTCTTC.